This TCR beta chain was profiled in a study of cytomegalovirus exposure and HLA in healthy donors (dated by TCRdb to the late 2010s). Turning to the overall study: An earlier analysis of some 550 of the donors reported 250 to 300 Gb of sequence data and 100 million to 140 million unique TCR beta sequences from 150 million to 200 million T cells. Because of strong linkage in the cohort, roughly five DR-DQ haplotypes were treated as single units for association and clustering. Genome-wide SNP genotypes for about 65% of the 666 donors were used in a later genetic analysis, which treated that subset as a discovery cohort. Among 300 to 450 genotyped donors of the cohort, an average of approximately 250,000 unique TCR beta nucleotide sequences were sequenced per donor, 15% to 20% of them non-productive. Typing coverage varied by locus: roughly 620-640 donors for A, B, C, DRB1 and DQB1; more than 500 for DQA1; more than 600 for DPA1; roughly 450 for DPB1. HLA typing covered class I and class II loci at four-digit resolution. The study aimed to test whether cataloging public T cell receptors could reveal signatures of past pathogen exposure. High-throughput TCR immunosequencing, statistical association of individual TCRs with disease status, and machine learning were combined to predict cytomegalovirus infection status. In addition to the first cohort of 666 subjects, a separate validation cohort of under 150 different subjects was used. Alongside the repertoire data, information on donor age, sex, ethnicity and CMV serostatus was compiled. An earlier analysis of approximately 500 of the donors applied high-throughput TCR beta sequencing to assess whether each TCR beta V gene segment acted as functional or pseudogenic. Every repertoire in the discovery cohort had been generated on one and the same sequencing platform. The study used immunosequencing to profile the T cell repertoires of approximately 640 subjects and linked those repertoires to cytomegalovirus serostatus. Rather than using new phenotypic data, the later analysis identified candidate immune exposures from TCR beta sequences and from how often those sequences occurred across donors. The genetic ancestry cluster associated with self-reported Caucasian donors included roughly 84% of the 398 genotyped donors. A later analysis re-examined previously published TCR beta repertoires from 600 to 700 donors and added high-resolution HLA genotyping to investigate patterns of TCR occurrence. An early release covering roughly 640 HLA-typed donors comprised about 290 gigabases of sequencing data and approximately 80 million unique TCR sequences.

The method was the immunoSEQ multiplex PCR assay. For the multiplex PCR, a mixture combining 60 forward primers for TCR Vbeta segments and 13 reverse primers for TCR Jbeta segments was used. A multiplex PCR assay on genomic DNA amplified the CDR3 region of rearranged TCR beta genes. On the Illumina HiSeq System, the amplified TCR beta libraries were sequenced as 87-base-pair reads. In the original analysis: A later analysis counted about 82 million unique TCR beta chains across the roughly 700 repertoires, and 10 million to 11 million of these chains were shared by at least two donors. Raw reads were error-corrected and collapsed into unique sequences by a nearest-neighbor algorithm in which closely related sequences were merged to remove PCR and sequencing errors. V, D and J gene segments were assigned by aligning CDR3 sequences to IMGT reference sequences. For a sequence to be retained, a match of at least six nucleotides was required to both a V gene segment and a J gene segment. A rearrangement counted as productive if the CDR3 had no stop codons and remained in frame with V and J, and every other rearrangement counted as non-productive. CDR3 was defined according to IMGT convention as the region running from the second conserved V-encoded cysteine to the conserved J-encoded phenylalanine. The earlier analysis of 500 to 750 of the donors excluded any sequence lacking an unambiguous match to a single V gene segment. In an earlier analysis of approximately 590 of the donors, a V segment was called functional when productive rearrangements were above 56.7%, and segregating when the standard deviation between donors exceeded 5%. A statistical classification framework was built for diagnosing cytomegalovirus status from the catalog of TCR beta chain sequences. A later analysis assigned V and J genes by comparing TCR nucleotide sequences with IMGT/GENE-DB human TR gene sequences. In a later analysis, CDR3 sequences and most-parsimonious VDJ recombination scenarios were assigned using the TCRdist pipeline. In a later analysis, each TCR beta chain was defined by its CDR3 amino acid sequence together with its V-gene family, and reads lacking a unique V-gene family were excluded. A later analysis removed 500 to 650 highly shared, low-generation-probability nucleotide sequences to deal with suspected cross-contamination and a sequencing artifact. In a later analysis, a clonal expansion index for each public chain was calculated from normalized within-repertoire ranks of inferred template counts. Generation probabilities in a later analysis came from a VDJ recombination model fitted to out-of-frame rearrangements, and those results were checked against IGoR. In a later analysis, hypergeometric tests were used to score TCR-TCR, TCR-HLA and TCR-CMV co-occurrence, with a repertoire-size bias correction applied to TCR pairs. In a later analysis, false discovery rates were estimated by permuting HLA or CMV assignments 20 times. In a later analysis, co-occurring TCRs were grouped with DBSCAN, and TCRdist sequence similarity was added when clustering was performed within HLA-allele-positive subsets. Repertoires with fewer than 30,000 or more than 120,000 public chains were left out of co-occurrence clustering, as were about five repertoires with anomalous nucleotide sharing. The table was pulled from immuneACCESS by TCRdb, which kept in-frame rearrangements only. Such tables lose some clones; where checked, under half of the loss comes from unresolved V genes, and the rest has no known cause. Clone size and V and J calls were adopted from that table, with D and trimming inferred from the DNA. The table for this sample lists about 200,000 clones. Roughly 0.74% of the sample belongs to the ten largest clones.

Broader findings and caveats from the paper: A group of highly shared sequence variants was considered likely to be a technical artifact of the sequencing pipeline. In vitro tests confirmed that a few of the cytomegalovirus-associated TCR beta chains recognize cytomegalovirus antigens. This cohort had only TCR beta chains sequenced, and the lack of alpha or paired-chain data limited which features could be detected. Linkage disequilibrium might explain the correlated functional status among segregating V segments, but an unknown experimental factor could not be excluded. According to a later genetic analysis, donors in an Asian-associated ancestry cluster had fewer N-insertions in productive TCRs than the approximately 610-donor mean. In a later genetic analysis, a missense DCLRE1C variant was associated with V-gene and J-gene trimming of TCR beta chains, and the association was replicated in an independent cohort. Several of the top co-occurrence clusters appeared to be linked to parvovirus B19, influenza, CMV and Epstein-Barr virus, according to a later analysis. It was suggested by the authors that the approach could potentially be generalized to other disease states and immunological phenotypes. In a later analysis, most CMV-associated TCR beta chains were found to appear HLA-restricted, with HLA associations seemingly driven largely by CMV exposure. Cytomegalovirus status was reported to be diagnosed by the classifier with high specificity and sensitivity in both the original and validation cohorts. Some IMGT-functional V segments, including TRBV6-2 and TRBV6-3, could not be distinguished by the 87-base-pair reads and were therefore excluded. Because counts were too low, seventeen rarely observed V segments, including chromosome 9 orphons, were excluded from the earlier analysis of around 590 of the donors. Compared with equally common non-associated chains, HLA-associated TCR beta chains in a later analysis were more clonally expanded and had lower generation probabilities. Presence/absence analyses assumed roughly uniform sequencing depth across donors, an assumption that may not hold. Because some donors lacked HLA typing at each locus, the association tests relied only on the typed subset. While some public TCRs were present in many individuals, most TCR sequences turned up only very rarely across donors. Specific HLA alleles were associated with roughly 16,000 TCR beta sequences at a false discovery rate of 0.05 in a later analysis. An earlier analysis of approximately 540 of the donors showed that most TCR beta V segments appeared in productive rearrangements either about 90% or about 30% of the time, which broadly matched IMGT annotations. The study gave a list of 150 to 200 TCR beta chains associated with cytomegalovirus. For the cohort, immune exposure information was limited to CMV serostatus. According to a later analysis, TCR association rates differed among HLA loci, with DRB1 alleles showing the most associated TCRs and HLA-C alleles showing the fewest. A further reported finding was that TCR beta sequences accurately predicted the HLA-A and HLA-B alleles for most subjects in the first cohort. When HLA alleles, especially DR and DQ, strongly co-occurred, TCR associations were difficult to assign to individual alleles.

The V and J ends are trimmed by 3 bases and 3 bases, leaving 14 bases between them. Spanning cysteine to phenylalanine, the CDR3 consists of 16 amino acids. Only the CDR3 part of the read is kept: 48 bases, read in frame from the first base. From a lookup of the germline V gene, CDR1 and CDR2 are ENHRY and SYGVKD. In total, approximately 690 healthy bone marrow donors made up the cohort. At the time of sampling, every cohort member was nominally healthy, though immune exposures that went unrecorded were likely present. The donor was CMV seronegative and was included in the group of about 400 seronegative cohort members. A peripheral blood sample was collected from each donor, and TCR beta sequencing was performed on peripheral blood mononuclear cells. The Qiagen DNeasy Blood Extraction Kit was used to extract genomic DNA from the blood cell samples. Details on this clone: It lacks a known antigen.

The TCR originated in a boy aged 5-17 years in good health and CMV-seronegative. The rearranged chain carries TRBV10-3 and TRBJ2-2; TRBD1 is a weak D gene call, 6 bases matching. The sequencing input was PBMCs. This receptor has the CDR3 CAISDAHPGDTGELFF. The nucleotides are TGTGCCATCAGTGATGCCCACCCAGGGGACACCGGGGAGCTGTTTTTT.